The rows below give T cell receptor beta chains drawn from one sample of a study of blood T cell repertoires in COVID-19. Method: immunoSEQ multiplex PCR; TCRdb's copy keeps in-frame clones and lacks some. The sample contains 130,000 to 150,000 clones, roughly 83% of which appear only once. Input material: PBMCs or T cells enriched from blood (not recorded which). Receptors originate from a man in his forties or fifties who had recovered from COVID-19. CDR3s include the opening cysteine and the closing phenylalanine or tryptophan. Fields, in order: V gene, J gene, CDR3 protein.

>TRBV2|TRBJ1-1
CASNSGAGEAFF
>TRBV6-2/TRBV6-3|TRBJ2-2
CASSYLNTGELFF
>TRBV19|TRBJ1-1
CASSIDWNTEAFF
>TRBV2|TRBJ2-1
CASSVKRGGPSSSYNEQFF
>TRBV14|TRBJ2-1
CASSQFASSYNEQFF
>TRBV7-3|TRBJ2-7
CASSFKEPRPLVGYEQYF
>TRBV30|TRBJ1-2
CAWSVLGRGGYTF
>TRBV6-5|TRBJ1-2
CASSYSNTGRYGYTF
>TRBV5-1|TRBJ2-1
CASSLILVGSSYNEQFF
>TRBV18|TRBJ1-5
CASSPTGAMQPQHF
>TRBV28|TRBJ2-1
CASSPPHGGGAYEQFF